Following are 3 T cell receptor beta chains from one sample sequenced in a study of PD-L1 blockade in urothelial cancer. Sequencing used immunoSEQ multiplex PCR; TCRdb keeps in-frame clones, though not all of them. The sample lists 58,000 or so clones, roughly 84% occurring once. The sequencing here drew on PBMCs, taken around atezolizumab (anti-PD-L1) treatment. These receptors were taken from a man in his fifties with urothelial cancer.

This chain connects TRBV30 to TRBJ1-2; TRBD1 is a possible D gene (6 bases). This CDR3 has 11 residues. Germline CDR1 is GTSNPN and CDR2 is SVGIG (reference sequence). With 8 bases removed from V and 7 bases from J, the gap between germline ends came to 14 bases. CDR3 in DNA: TGTGCCAGAGATACAGGGTTTGGCTACACCTTC. Translated, it gives CARDTGFGYTF.

V and J are TRBV6-5 and TRBJ2-1, with 8 bases fitting TRBD1. V lost 6 bases and J lost 8; bases outside the gene matches: 6. Per the germline V gene, CDR1 is MNHEY and CDR2 is SVGAGI. This CDR3 has 13 residues. The CDR3 spells CASRLSGGHEQFF. The CDR3 DNA reads TGTGCCAGCAGGCTATCAGGGGGCCATGAGCAGTTCTTC.

J is TRBJ1-2 and V is TRBV28; TRBD1 might be the D (6 bases). The length of the CDR3 is 17 residues. V lost 6 bases and J 8 bases, leaving 28 bases between the germline ends. Germline CDR1 reads MDHEN; CDR2 reads SYDVKM. CDR3 DNA sequence: TGTGCCAGCAGCCCACCTTCGGTGGGACAAATTTCGGGAGGCTACACCTTC. It yields the protein CASSPPSVGQISGGYTF.